These 16 T cell receptor beta chains were all obtained from the same sample, sequenced in a study of blood T cells in healthy people across ages. The authors ran a second PCR of about 7 to 11 cycles using a sample-barcoded 5' primer and a J-beta primer mix. TCRdb fed the 5' RACE reads into MiXCR, producing one record per CDR3 protein. Counted here are hundreds of thousands of distinct CDR3 sequences, 44% occurring once; the ten biggest clones make up nearly 20%. Sequenced input: blood. The receptors originated from a man aged 60 to 75 in good health.

The J gene is TRBJ1-2, the V gene TRBV4-2, with D tentatively TRBD1 (6 bases). V lost 1 base to trimming and J lost 5 bases, with 14 bases between them. Germline loops: CDR1 LGHNA, CDR2 YNFKEQ. CDR3 length equals 15 residues. The CDR3 DNA sequence: TGTGCCAGCAGCCAAGCAACTCGGGGGCAATATGGCTACACCTTC. Its protein is CASSQATRGQYGYTF.

J is TRBJ2-1 and V is TRBV4-1; perhaps TRBD1 as D (6 bases). V lost 1 base and J 5 bases, leaving 15 bases between the germline ends. The CDR3 length is 16 residues. Germline lookup yields CDR1 MGHRA and CDR2 YSYEKL. The CDR3 sequence: CASSQAGAVVDNEQFF. For the CDR3, the DNA is TGCGCCAGCAGCCAAGCAGGGGCCGTAGTAGACAATGAGCAGTTCTTC.

In this sample, this clonotype turned up a few times. V usage is TRBV6-2 or TRBV6-3 and J usage is TRBJ2-1, with a weak D call TRBD2 (6 bases). Near its end, the DNA agrees better with TRBJ2-7, so the J call may be wrong. This CDR3 is built from 11 residues. The V gene's germline CDR1 is MNHEY and CDR2 SVGEGT. CDR3 loop: CASRDYNEQYF. CDR3 DNA sequence: TGTGCCAGCAGGGACTACAATGAGCAGTACTTC.

The chain carries TRBV7-9 and TRBJ2-6; D assignment may be TRBD1 or TRBD2 (6 bases each). V shed 5 bases and J shed 1 base, with 24 bases lying between them. The CDR3 has 20 amino acids. Germline V CDR1 and CDR2: SEHNR, FQNEAQ (reference sequence). The CDR3 DNA follows: TGTGCCAGCAGCGGGGGGACAAAAATCCAAAGGGGGTCTGGGGCCAACGTCCTGACTTTC. This gives the protein CASSGGTKIQRGSGANVLTF.

This clonotype has only a few counts. The chain has TRBV6-2 or TRBV6-3 and TRBJ2-7; D ambiguous. The length of the CDR3 is 13 residues. From germline, CDR1 is MNHEY and CDR2 SVGEGT. Between the trimmed V and J ends, which lost 6 bases and 1 base, there was a span of 10 bases. CDR3 residues: CASRAPGSYEQYF. The CDR3 DNA follows: TGTGCCAGCAGAGCCCCCGGGTCCTACGAGCAGTACTTC.

The chain combines TRBV4-3 with TRBJ2-5; tentative D call: TRBD1 (6 bases). The germline CDR1 and CDR2 sequences are LGHNA and YSLEER. V lost 0 bases, J lost 11 bases, and 22 bases lay in between. The CDR3 extends over 16 amino acids. The CDR3 is CASSQEGTRSLHEQYF. Written as DNA, the CDR3 is TGCGCCAGCAGCCAAGAGGGGACAAGGAGCCTCCATGAGCAGTACTTC.

The rearrangement links TRBV29-1 to TRBJ2-7; D ambiguous. Germline CDR1 reads SQVTM; CDR2 reads ANQGSEA. This CDR3 contains 11 residues. The V end lost 4 bases, the J end lost 4 bases, and 8 bases lay between the germline ends. CDR3 bases: TGCAGCGTTGTATCTAATTACGAGCAGTACTTC. This gives the protein CSVVSNYEQYF.

This chain's CDR3 is CASSPYRGMNTEAFF. As DNA, the CDR3 is TGTGCCAGCAGTCCATACAGGGGGATGAACACTGAAGCTTTCTTT. The chain links TRBV11-3 to TRBJ1-1; 8 nucleotides align to TRBD1. Unmatched junction bases numbered 6, after V lost 6 bases and J lost 0 bases. CDR3 length: 15 residues. Germline V lookup: CDR1 SGHNT, CDR2 YENEEA.

The chain links TRBV2 to TRBJ1-1; a possible D gene is TRBD1 (6 bases). The CDR3 sequence is 14 residues long. Germline V gene sequence: CDR1 SNHLY, CDR2 FYNNEI. V lost 4 bases and J lost 1, with 10 bases in between. CDR3 protein: CASSVPQGNTEAFF. The CDR3 nucleotides are TGTGCCAGCAGTGTGCCACAGGGGAACACTGAAGCTTTCTTT.

The rearrangement uses TRBV6-2 or TRBV6-3 and TRBJ1-2; tentative D call: TRBD1 (5 bases). The CDR3 loop spans 15 amino acids. Between the trimmed V and J ends, which lost 5 bases and 4 bases, there was a span of 17 bases. CDR1 is MNHEY and CDR2 is SVGEGT in the germline V gene. The CDR3 region is CASSPSGRQGYGYTF. The CDR3 region has the DNA TGTGCCAGCAGTCCGTCGGGTCGGCAGGGCTATGGCTACACCTTC.

Concerning this clonotype: At one end, the junction sequence differs from germline, possibly due to a read error. The CDR3 loop is CASSSRTAISHNEQFF. The CDR3 DNA follows: TGTGCCAGCAGCTCCAGGACAGCAATCTCCCACAATGAGCAGTTCTTC. V is TRBV5-5 and J is TRBJ2-1, with D possibly TRBD1 on 6 matching bases. CDR1 and CDR2 from the germline V gene are SGHKS and YYEKEE (reference sequence). This CDR3 is 16 amino acids long.

This CDR3 reads CASNRNSLQAFF. In DNA form, the CDR3 reads TGTGCCAGCAACCGTAATTCGTTGCAAGCTTTCTTT. This chain joins TRBV5-6 and TRBJ1-1; D call uncertain. CDR3 length equals 12 residues. V was clipped by 6 bases and J by 9 bases, with 15 bases between them. The germline CDR1 and CDR2 sequences are SGHDT and YYEEEE.

The V and J genes are TRBV5-6 and TRBJ2-2, with D hard to call. V was clipped by 7 bases and J by 5 bases, with 15 bases between them. Germline V gene lookup returns CDR1 SGHDT and CDR2 YYEEEE. The length of the CDR3 is 14 residues. CDR3 residues: CASRRGSTTGELFF. CDR3 bases: TGTGCCAGCCGACGTGGATCAACGACCGGGGAGCTGTTTTTT.

The chain is built from TRBV2 and TRBJ2-7; D perhaps matches TRBD1 (5 bases). This CDR3 comprises 12 residues. V was shortened by 4 bases and J by 6 bases, with 10 bases between the two germline ends. CDR1 is SNHLY and CDR2 is FYNNEI in the germline V gene. CDR3 protein: CASSVLQVEQYF. The CDR3 DNA reads as TGTGCCAGCAGTGTTCTACAGGTCGAGCAGTACTTC. The whole variable domain, filled in from reference TRBV2 and TRBJ2-7, reads EPEVTQTPSHQVTQMGQEVILRCVPISNHLYFYWYRQILGQKVEFLVSFYNNEISEKSEIFDDQFSVERPDGSNFTLKIRSTKLEDSAMYFCASSVLQVEQYFGPGTRLTVT.

V is TRBV28 and J is TRBJ1-2; no clear D. Trimming shortened V by 2 bases and J by 4 bases, and 20 bases separated the two germline ends. The CDR3 extends over 17 amino acids. Germline V CDR1 and CDR2: MDHEN, SYDVKM. CDR3 sequence (DNA): TGTGCCAGCAGTTTAGGTCCTCAGAACCTCGCTTCCTATGGCTACACCTTC. This encodes CASSLGPQNLASYGYTF.

This chain joins TRBV7-9 and TRBJ2-5; D possibly corresponds to TRBD1 (6 bases). The CDR3 extends over 14 amino acids. V lost 5 bases, J lost 2 bases, and 12 bases lay in between. Germline V gives CDR1 SEHNR, CDR2 FQNEAQ (reference sequence). This CDR3 is CASSPGDVQETQYF. In DNA, the CDR3 is TGTGCCAGCAGCCCAGGGGACGTACAAGAGACCCAGTACTTC.